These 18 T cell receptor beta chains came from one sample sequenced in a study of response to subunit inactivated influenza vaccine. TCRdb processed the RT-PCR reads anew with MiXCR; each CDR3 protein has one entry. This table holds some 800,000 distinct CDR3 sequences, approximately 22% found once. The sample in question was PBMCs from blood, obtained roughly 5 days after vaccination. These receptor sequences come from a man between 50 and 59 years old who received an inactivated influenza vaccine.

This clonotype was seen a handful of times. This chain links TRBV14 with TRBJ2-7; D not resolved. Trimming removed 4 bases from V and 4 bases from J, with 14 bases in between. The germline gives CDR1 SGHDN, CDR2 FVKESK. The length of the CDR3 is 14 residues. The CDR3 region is CASSLLGGWYEQYF. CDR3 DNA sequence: TGTGCCAGCAGCCTACTGGGCGGTTGGTACGAGCAGTACTTC.

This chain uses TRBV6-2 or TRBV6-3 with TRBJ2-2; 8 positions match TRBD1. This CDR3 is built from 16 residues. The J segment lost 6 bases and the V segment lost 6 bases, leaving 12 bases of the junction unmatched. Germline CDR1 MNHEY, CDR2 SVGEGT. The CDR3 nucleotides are TGTGCCAGCAGCCCCTTGGACAGGGTATCCTCCGGGGAGCTGTTTTTT. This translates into CASSPLDRVSSGELFF.

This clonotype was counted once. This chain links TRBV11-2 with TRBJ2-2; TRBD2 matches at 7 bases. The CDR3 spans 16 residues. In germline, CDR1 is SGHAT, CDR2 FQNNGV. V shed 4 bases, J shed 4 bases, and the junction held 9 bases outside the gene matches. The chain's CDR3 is CASSSSGLVVTGELFF. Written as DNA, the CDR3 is TGTGCCAGCAGCTCCTCAGGACTAGTCGTCACCGGGGAGCTGTTTTTT.

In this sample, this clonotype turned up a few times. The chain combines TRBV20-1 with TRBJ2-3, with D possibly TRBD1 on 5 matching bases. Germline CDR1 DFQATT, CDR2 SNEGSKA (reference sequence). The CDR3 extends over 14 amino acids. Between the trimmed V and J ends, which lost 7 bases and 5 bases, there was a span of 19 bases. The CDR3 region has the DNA TGCAGTGTTAACCATAGGGGAAGGGGAGATACGCAGTATTTT. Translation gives CSVNHRGRGDTQYF.

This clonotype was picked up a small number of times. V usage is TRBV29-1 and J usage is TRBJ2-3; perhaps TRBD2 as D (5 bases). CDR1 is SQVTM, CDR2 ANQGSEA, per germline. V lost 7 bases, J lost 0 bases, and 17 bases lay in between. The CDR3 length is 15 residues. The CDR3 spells CSAKRASLSTDTQYF. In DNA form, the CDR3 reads TGCAGCGCAAAAAGGGCTAGCCTTAGCACAGATACGCAGTATTTT.

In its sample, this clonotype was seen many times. The CDR3 DNA is TGTGCCAGCAGCTTAGCGGCGCTAACGTCAGCTTTCTTT. This translates into CASSLAALTSAFF. The chain couples TRBV7-2 to TRBJ1-1; D gene ambiguous. Germline V gene data show CDR1 as SGHTA and CDR2 as FQGNSA. The CDR3 is 13 residues long. V was clipped by 0 bases and J by 10 bases, with 12 bases between them.

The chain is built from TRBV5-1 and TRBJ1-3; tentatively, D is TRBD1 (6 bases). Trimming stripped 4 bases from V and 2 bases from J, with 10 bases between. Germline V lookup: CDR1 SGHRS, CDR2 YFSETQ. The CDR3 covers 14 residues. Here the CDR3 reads CASSVTGTGNTIYF. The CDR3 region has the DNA TGCGCCAGCAGCGTGACAGGAACTGGAAACACCATATATTTT. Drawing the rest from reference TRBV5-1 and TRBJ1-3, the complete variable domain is KAGVTQTPRYLIKTRGQQVTLSCSPISGHRSVSWYQQTPGQGLQFLFEYFSETQRNKGNFPGRFSGRQFSNSRSEMNVSTLELGDSALYLCASSVTGTGNTIYFGEGSWLTVV.

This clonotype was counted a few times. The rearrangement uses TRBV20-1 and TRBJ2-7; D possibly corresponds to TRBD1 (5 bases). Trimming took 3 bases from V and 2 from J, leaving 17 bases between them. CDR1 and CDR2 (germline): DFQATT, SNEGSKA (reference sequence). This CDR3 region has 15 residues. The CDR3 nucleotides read TGCAGTGCTAGCGACCTTAGTGACAGCCCCTACGAGCAGTACTTC. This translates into CSASDLSDSPYEQYF.

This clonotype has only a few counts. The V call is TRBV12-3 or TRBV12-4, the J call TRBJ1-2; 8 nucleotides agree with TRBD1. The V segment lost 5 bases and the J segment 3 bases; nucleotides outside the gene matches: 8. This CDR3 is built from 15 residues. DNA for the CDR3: TGTGCCAGCAGTCCCGGACAGGGAGTGGACTATGGCTACACCTTC. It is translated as CASSPGQGVDYGYTF.

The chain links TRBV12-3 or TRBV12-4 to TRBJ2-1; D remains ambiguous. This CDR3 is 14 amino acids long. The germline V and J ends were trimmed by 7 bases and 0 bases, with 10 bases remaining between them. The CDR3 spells CASMSASSYNEQFF. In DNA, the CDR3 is TGTGCCAGCATGTCCGCGAGCTCCTACAATGAGCAGTTCTTC.

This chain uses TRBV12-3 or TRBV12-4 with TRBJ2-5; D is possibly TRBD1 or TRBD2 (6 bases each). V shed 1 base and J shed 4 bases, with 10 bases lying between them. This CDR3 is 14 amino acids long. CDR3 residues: CASSLGRGVETQYF. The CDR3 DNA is TGTGCCAGCAGTTTAGGGAGGGGGGTAGAGACCCAGTACTTC.

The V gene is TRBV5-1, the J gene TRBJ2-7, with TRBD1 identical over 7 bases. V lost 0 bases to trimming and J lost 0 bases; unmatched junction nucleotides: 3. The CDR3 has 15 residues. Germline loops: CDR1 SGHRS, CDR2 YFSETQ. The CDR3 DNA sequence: TGCGCCAGCAGCTTGGGGGACAGCCTCTCCTACGAGCAGTACTTC. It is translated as CASSLGDSLSYEQYF. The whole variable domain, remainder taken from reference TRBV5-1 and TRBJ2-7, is KAGVTQTPRYLIKTRGQQVTLSCSPISGHRSVSWYQQTPGQGLQFLFEYFSETQRNKGNFPGRFSGRQFSNSRSEMNVSTLELGDSALYLCASSLGDSLSYEQYFGPGTRLTVT.

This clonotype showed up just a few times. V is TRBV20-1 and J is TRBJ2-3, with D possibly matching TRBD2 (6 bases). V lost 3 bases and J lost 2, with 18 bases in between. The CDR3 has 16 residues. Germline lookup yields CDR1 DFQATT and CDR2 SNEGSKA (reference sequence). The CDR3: CSASTLRDFLTDTQYF. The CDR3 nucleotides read TGCAGTGCTAGCACTCTCCGGGACTTCCTCACAGATACGCAGTATTTT.

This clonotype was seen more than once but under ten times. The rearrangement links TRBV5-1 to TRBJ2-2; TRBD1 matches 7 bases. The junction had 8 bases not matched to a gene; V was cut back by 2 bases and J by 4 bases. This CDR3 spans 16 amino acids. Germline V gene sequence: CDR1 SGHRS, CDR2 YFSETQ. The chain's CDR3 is CASSFSTGQSTGELFF. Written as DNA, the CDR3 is TGCGCCAGCAGCTTTTCGACAGGGCAGAGCACCGGGGAGCTGTTTTTT.

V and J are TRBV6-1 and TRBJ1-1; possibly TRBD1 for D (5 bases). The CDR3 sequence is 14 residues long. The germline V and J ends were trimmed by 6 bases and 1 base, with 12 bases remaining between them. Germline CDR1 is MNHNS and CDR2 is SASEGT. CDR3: CASRPRDPNTEAFF. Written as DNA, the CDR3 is TGTGCCAGCAGGCCCCGGGACCCGAACACTGAAGCTTTCTTT.

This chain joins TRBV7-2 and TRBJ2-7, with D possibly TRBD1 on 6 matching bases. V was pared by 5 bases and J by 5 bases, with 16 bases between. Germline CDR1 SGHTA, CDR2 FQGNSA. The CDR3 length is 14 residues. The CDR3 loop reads CASSKGQGNHEQYF. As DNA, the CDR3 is TGTGCCAGCAGCAAAGGGCAGGGGAACCACGAGCAGTACTTC.

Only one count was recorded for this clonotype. The chain's CDR3 is CASSDGPPRRLGEQFF. As DNA, the CDR3 is TGTGCCAGCAGTGACGGACCACCTAGGCGGCTCGGGGAGCAGTTCTTC. The chain has TRBV2 and TRBJ2-1, with unresolved D. The V gene lost 3 bases and the J gene lost 10 bases, with 22 bases spanning the gap. CDR3 length equals 16 residues. From germline, CDR1 is SNHLY and CDR2 FYNNEI.

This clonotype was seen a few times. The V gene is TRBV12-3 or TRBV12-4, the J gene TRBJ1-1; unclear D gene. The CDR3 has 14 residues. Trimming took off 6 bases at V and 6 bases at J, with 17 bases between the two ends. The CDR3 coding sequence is TGTGCCAGCAGCCCCCCCGAGTTGGCGGCTGAAGCTTTCTTT. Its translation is CASSPPELAAEAFF.